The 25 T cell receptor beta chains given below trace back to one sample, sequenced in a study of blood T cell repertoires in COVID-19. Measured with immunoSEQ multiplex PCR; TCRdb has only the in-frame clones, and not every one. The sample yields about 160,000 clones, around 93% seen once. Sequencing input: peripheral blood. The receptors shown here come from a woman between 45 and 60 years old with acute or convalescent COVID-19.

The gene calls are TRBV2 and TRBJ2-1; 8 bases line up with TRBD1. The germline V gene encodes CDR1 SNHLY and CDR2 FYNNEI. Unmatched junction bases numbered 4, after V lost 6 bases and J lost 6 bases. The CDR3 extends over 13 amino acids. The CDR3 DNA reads TGTGCCAGCAGCGTAGGGACAGGCAATGAGCAGTTCTTC. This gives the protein CASSVGTGNEQFF.

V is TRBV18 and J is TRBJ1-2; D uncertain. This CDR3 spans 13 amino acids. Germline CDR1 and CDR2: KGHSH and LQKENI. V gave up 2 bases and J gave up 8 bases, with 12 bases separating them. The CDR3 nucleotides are TGTGCCAGCTCACCAACCAGATCGGGGGGCTACACCTTC. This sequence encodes CASSPTRSGGYTF.

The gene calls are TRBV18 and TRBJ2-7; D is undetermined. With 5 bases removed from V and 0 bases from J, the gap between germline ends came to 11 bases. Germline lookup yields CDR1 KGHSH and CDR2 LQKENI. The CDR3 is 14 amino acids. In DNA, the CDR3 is TGTGCCAGCTCAGGTGGGCTCGCCTCCTACGAGCAGTACTTC. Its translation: CASSGGLASYEQYF.

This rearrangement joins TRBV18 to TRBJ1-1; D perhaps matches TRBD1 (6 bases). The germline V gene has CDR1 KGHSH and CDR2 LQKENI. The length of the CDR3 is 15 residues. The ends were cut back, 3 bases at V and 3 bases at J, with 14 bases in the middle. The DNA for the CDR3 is TGTGCCAGCTCACCGGGCCCCCCAGGGGACACTGAAGCTTTCTTT. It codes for CASSPGPPGDTEAFF.

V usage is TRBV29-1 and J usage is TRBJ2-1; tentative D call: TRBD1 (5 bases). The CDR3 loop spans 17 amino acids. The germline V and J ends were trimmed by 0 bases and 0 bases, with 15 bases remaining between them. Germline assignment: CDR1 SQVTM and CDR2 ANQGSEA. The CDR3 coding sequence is TGCAGCGTTGAAGATAGGTATGCAGGGCCCTCCTACAATGAGCAGTTCTTC. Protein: CSVEDRYAGPSYNEQFF.

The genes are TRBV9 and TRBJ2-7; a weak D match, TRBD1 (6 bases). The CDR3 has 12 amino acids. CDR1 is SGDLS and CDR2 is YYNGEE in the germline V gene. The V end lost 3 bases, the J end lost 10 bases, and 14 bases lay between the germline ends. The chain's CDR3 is CASSAPGTYQYF. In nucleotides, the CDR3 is TGTGCCAGCAGCGCCCCCGGGACATATCAGTACTTC.

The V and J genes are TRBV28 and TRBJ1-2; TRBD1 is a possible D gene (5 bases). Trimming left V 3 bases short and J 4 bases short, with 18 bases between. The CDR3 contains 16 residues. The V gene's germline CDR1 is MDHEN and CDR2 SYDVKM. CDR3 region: CASSLYGRTTSYGYTF. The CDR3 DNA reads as TGTGCCAGCAGTTTGTATGGGAGGACAACGTCCTATGGCTACACCTTC.

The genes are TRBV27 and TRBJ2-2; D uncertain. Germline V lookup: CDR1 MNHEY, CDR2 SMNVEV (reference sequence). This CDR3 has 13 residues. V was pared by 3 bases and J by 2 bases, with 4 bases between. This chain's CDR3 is CASSFGNTGELFF. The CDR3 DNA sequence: TGTGCCAGCAGTTTCGGTAACACCGGGGAGCTGTTTTTT.

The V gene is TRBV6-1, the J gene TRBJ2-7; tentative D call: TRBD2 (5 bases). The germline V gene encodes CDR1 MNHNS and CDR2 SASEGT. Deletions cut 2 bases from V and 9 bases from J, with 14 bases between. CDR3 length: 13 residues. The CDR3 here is CASSENGASGQYF. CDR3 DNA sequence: TGTGCCAGCAGTGAAAACGGAGCGAGCGGGCAGTACTTC.

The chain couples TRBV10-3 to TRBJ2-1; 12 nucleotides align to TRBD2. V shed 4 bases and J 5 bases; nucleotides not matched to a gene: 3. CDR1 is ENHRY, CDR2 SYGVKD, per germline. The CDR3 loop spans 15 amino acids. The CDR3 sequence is CAISGGTSGHNEQFF. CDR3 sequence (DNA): TGTGCCATCAGTGGGGGGACTAGCGGGCACAATGAGCAGTTCTTC.

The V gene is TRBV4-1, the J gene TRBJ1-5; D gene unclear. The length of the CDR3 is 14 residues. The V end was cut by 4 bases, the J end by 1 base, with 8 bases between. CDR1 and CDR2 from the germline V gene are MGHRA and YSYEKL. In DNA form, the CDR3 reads TGCGCCAGCAGCCCCCGGCGGAGCAATCAGCCCCAGCATTTT. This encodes CASSPRRSNQPQHF.

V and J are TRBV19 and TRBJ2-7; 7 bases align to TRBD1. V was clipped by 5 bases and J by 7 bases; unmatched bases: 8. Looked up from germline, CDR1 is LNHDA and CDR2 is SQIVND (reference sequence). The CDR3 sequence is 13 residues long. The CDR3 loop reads CASSGILQGEQYF. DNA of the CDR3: TGTGCCAGTAGTGGAATATTACAGGGGGAGCAGTACTTC.

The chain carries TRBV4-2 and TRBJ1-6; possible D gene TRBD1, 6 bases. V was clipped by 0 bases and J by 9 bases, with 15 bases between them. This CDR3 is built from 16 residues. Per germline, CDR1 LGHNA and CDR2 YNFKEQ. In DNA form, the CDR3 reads TGTGCCAGCAGCCAAGATCTTTGGGACAACTCTTCACCCCTCCACTTT. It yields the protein CASSQDLWDNSSPLHF.

CDR3 protein: CASSGGTTPYEQYF. CDR3 bases: TGTGCCAGCAGTGGCGGGACTACACCCTACGAGCAGTACTTC. The chain is built from TRBV2 and TRBJ2-7; TRBD2 matches at 7 bases. Per the germline V gene, CDR1 is SNHLY and CDR2 is FYNNEI. Losses at the gene ends were 4 bases for V and 2 bases for J; bases not matched to a gene: 5. This CDR3 has 14 amino acids. Full variable domain (rest looked up from reference TRBV2 and TRBJ2-7): EPEVTQTPSHQVTQMGQEVILRCVPISNHLYFYWYRQILGQKVEFLVSFYNNEISEKSEIFDDQFSVERPDGSNFTLKIRSTKLEDSAMYFCASSGGTTPYEQYFGPGTRLTVT.

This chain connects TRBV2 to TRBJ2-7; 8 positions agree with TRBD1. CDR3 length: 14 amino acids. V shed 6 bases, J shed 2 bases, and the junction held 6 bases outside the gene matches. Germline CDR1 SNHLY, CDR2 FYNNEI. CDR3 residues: CASSAGTGAYEQYF. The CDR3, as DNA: TGTGCCAGCAGCGCCGGGACAGGAGCCTACGAGCAGTACTTC.

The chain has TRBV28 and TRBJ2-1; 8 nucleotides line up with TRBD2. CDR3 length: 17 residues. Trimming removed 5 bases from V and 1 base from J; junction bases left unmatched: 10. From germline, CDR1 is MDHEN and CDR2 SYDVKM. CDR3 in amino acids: CASSPGIAGSSYNEQFF. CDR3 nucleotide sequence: TGTGCCAGCAGTCCGGGGATAGCGGGGTCATCCTACAATGAGCAGTTCTTC.

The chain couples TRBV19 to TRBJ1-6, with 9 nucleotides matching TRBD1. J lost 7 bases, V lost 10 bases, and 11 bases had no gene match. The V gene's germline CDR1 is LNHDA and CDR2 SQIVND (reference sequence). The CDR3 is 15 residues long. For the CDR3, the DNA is TGTGCCAATGACCGGGACAGGGAGGGAAATTCACCCCTCCACTTT. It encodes CANDRDREGNSPLHF.

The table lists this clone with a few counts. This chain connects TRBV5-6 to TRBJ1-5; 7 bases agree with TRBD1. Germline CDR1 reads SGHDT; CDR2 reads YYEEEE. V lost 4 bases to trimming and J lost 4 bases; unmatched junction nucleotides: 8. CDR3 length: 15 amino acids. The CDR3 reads CASSQAGTDNQPQHF. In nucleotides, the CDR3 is TGTGCCAGCAGCCAGGCCGGGACAGATAATCAGCCCCAGCATTTT.

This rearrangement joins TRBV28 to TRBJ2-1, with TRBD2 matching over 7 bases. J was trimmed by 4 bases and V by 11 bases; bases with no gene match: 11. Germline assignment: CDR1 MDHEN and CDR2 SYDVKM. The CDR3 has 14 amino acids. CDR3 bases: TGTGCCGCCAAAGCGGGGCGGTTTTACAATGAGCAGTTCTTC. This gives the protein CAAKAGRFYNEQFF. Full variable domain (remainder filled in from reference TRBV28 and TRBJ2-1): DVKVTQSSRYLVKRTGEKVFLECVQDMDHENMFWYRQDPGLGLRLIYFSYDVKMKEKGDIPEGYSVSREKKERFSLILESASTNQTSMYLCAAKAGRFYNEQFFGPGTRLTVL.

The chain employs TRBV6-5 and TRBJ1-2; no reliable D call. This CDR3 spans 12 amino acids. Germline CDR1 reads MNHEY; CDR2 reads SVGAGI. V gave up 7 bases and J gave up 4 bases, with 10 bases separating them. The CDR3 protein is CASTGLVYGYTF. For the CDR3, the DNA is TGTGCCAGCACGGGTCTTGTCTATGGCTACACCTTC.

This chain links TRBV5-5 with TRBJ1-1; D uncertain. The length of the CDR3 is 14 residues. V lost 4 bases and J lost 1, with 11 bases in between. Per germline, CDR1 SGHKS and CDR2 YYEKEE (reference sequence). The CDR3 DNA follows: TGTGCCAGCAGCACGGTGATAGAGAACACTGAAGCTTTCTTT. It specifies CASSTVIENTEAFF.

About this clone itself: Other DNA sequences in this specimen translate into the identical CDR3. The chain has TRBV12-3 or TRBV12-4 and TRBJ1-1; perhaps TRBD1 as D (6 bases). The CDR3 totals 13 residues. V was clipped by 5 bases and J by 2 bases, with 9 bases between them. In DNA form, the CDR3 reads TGTGCCAGCAGTCTACAGGGAAACACTGAAGCTTTCTTT. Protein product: CASSLQGNTEAFF.

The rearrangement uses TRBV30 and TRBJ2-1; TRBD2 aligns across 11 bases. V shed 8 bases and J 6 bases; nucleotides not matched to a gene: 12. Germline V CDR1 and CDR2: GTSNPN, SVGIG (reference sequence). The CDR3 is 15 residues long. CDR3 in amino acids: CAAQGGLAAPNEQFF. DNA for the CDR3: TGTGCCGCCCAAGGGGGACTAGCGGCCCCCAATGAGCAGTTCTTC.

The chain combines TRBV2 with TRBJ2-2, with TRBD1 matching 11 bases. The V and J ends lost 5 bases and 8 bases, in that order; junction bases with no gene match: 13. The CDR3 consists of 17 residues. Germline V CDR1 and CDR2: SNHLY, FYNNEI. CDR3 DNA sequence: TGTGCCAGCAGTAAGCGGACAGGGGGCCATCAGGTTGGGGAGCTGTTTTTT. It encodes CASSKRTGGHQVGELFF. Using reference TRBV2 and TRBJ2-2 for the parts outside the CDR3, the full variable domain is EPEVTQTPSHQVTQMGQEVILRCVPISNHLYFYWYRQILGQKVEFLVSFYNNEISEKSEIFDDQFSVERPDGSNFTLKIRSTKLEDSAMYFCASSKRTGGHQVGELFFGEGSRLTVL.

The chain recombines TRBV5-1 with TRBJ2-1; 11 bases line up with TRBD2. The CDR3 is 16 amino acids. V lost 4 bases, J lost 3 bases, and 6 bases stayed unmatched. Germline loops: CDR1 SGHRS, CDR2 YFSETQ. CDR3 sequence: CASSGISGGDYNEQFF. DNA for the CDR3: TGCGCCAGCAGCGGAATTAGCGGGGGGGACTACAATGAGCAGTTCTTC.